Presented here are 18 T cell receptor beta chains from one specimen sequenced in a study of T-cell memory formation after mild COVID-19. TCRdb recomputed calls from the 5' RACE reads with MiXCR, one row per CDR3 protein. Among roughly 400,000 distinct CDR3 sequences listed, 18% were seen once. Material: PBMCs or a T cell subset sorted from them (not recorded which). The receptor set was obtained from a man in his late teens or twenties who had mild COVID-19 (a few samples of this study predate the infection). Cell type and time point are not known.

The rearrangement links TRBV7-2 to TRBJ2-5; D gene ambiguous. Germline CDR1 reads SGHTA; CDR2 reads FQGNSA. V dropped 1 base and J dropped 4 bases, with 10 bases sitting between them. The CDR3 loop spans 14 amino acids. The CDR3 DNA follows: TGTGCCAGCAGCTTAGACTTCGCGTCAGAGACCCAGTACTTC. Its protein product is CASSLDFASETQYF.

Only a few counts were recorded for this clonotype. The chain couples TRBV5-1 to TRBJ2-3; D may be TRBD2 (7 bases). The CDR3 is 16 amino acids. CDR1 is SGHRS and CDR2 is YFSETQ in the germline V gene. With 3 bases removed from V and 6 bases from J, the gap between germline ends came to 20 bases. The CDR3 bases are TGCGCCAGCAGCTATCCGGACCTAGGGGGGGCCGATACGCAGTATTTT. This sequence encodes CASSYPDLGGADTQYF.

The sample holds a few counts of this clonotype. The genes are TRBV12-3 or TRBV12-4 and TRBJ2-3; D may correspond to TRBD1 or TRBD2 (6 bases each). The V gene lost 5 bases and the J gene lost 1 base, with 13 bases spanning the gap. The CDR3 consists of 15 residues. Here the CDR3 DNA reads TGTGCCAGCAGTCAAGGGGGGCCCCGCACAGATACGCAGTATTTT. Translation: CASSQGGPRTDTQYF.

This clonotype has a count of ten or more. The gene calls are TRBV11-2 and TRBJ2-1; no clear D. Germline CDR1 and CDR2: SGHAT and FQNNGV. Trimming cost V 3 bases and J 5 bases, with 17 bases left between them. This CDR3 has 16 amino acids. The CDR3 nucleotides read TGTGCCAGCAGCTTTGTGCGGTCTTCAAAGCACAATGAGCAGTTCTTC. It yields the protein CASSFVRSSKHNEQFF.

The rearrangement joins TRBV2 to TRBJ2-3; 7 bases are a match to TRBD2. This CDR3 has 17 residues. The V gene's germline CDR1 is SNHLY and CDR2 FYNNEI. The V and J ends lost 6 bases and 6 bases, in that order; junction bases with no gene match: 18. DNA of the CDR3: TGTGCCAGCAGCCCTACCCCAGGACTAGTTGCTTCGGATACGCAGTATTTT. Residues: CASSPTPGLVASDTQYF.

The rearrangement links TRBV20-1 to TRBJ1-4, with a tentative D call TRBD1 (5 bases). Trimming cost V 4 bases and J 8 bases, with 11 bases left between them. CDR3 length equals 12 residues. Germline V lookup: CDR1 DFQATT, CDR2 SNEGSKA (reference sequence). CDR3 loop: CSAIRDFEKLFF. DNA of the CDR3: TGCAGTGCTATCAGGGATTTCGAAAAACTGTTTTTT.

The chain carries TRBV7-2 and TRBJ1-5, with D perhaps matching TRBD1 (6 bases). Trimming removed 5 bases at V and 4 bases at J, with 15 bases between. Germline CDR1 SGHTA, CDR2 FQGNSA. The CDR3 has 15 residues. Here the CDR3 DNA reads TGTGCCAGCAGCCCGGGGGCAGGGAGGAATCAGCCCCAGCATTTT. Its translation: CASSPGAGRNQPQHF. Full variable domain (outside the CDR3, taken from reference TRBV7-2 and TRBJ1-5): GAGVSQSPSNKVTEKGKDVELRCDPISGHTALYWYRQSLGQGLEFLIYFQGNSAPDKSGLPSDRFSAERTGGSVSTLTIQRTQQEDSAVYLCASSPGAGRNQPQHFGDGTRLSIL.

This clonotype was seen a handful of times. The CDR3 DNA sequence: TGCGCCAGCAGACTCCCCAGTGGTGAGGGGCCCAACACCGGGGAGCTGTTTTTT. Its protein is CASRLPSGEGPNTGELFF. The chain recombines TRBV23-1 with TRBJ2-2; tentatively, D is TRBD1 or TRBD2 (5 bases each). TRBV23-1 is an ORF; its function is uncertain. Trimming removed 6 bases at V and 2 bases at J, with 22 bases between. The CDR3 is 18 amino acids.

The gene calls are TRBV25-1 and TRBJ2-3, with 11 bases aligning to TRBD2. Germline-derived CDR1 and CDR2 are MGHDK and SYGVNS. The CDR3 totals 16 residues. V shed 4 bases, J shed 0 bases, and the junction held 3 bases outside the gene matches. CDR3 amino acids: CASSGLAGFSTDTQYF. The CDR3 DNA reads as TGTGCCAGCAGTGGACTAGCGGGGTTTAGCACAGATACGCAGTATTTT.

This clonotype was seen ten or more times. The chain has TRBV7-2 and TRBJ2-1, with a tentative D call TRBD2 (6 bases). The ends were cut back, 4 bases at V and 0 bases at J, with 13 bases in the middle. The CDR3 sequence is 16 residues long. CDR1 SGHTA and CDR2 FQGNSA come from the germline V gene. CDR3 residues: CASSSLAGSSYNEQFF. CDR3 coding DNA: TGTGCCAGCAGCTCCCTGGCGGGGAGCTCCTACAATGAGCAGTTCTTC.

The V call is TRBV6-1, the J call TRBJ1-3; D gene unclear. The V end was cut by 4 bases, the J end by 1 base, with 8 bases between. The CDR3 has 14 amino acids. In germline, CDR1 is MNHNS, CDR2 SASEGT. The CDR3 loop reads CASSAKGSGNTIYF. The CDR3 DNA follows: TGTGCCAGCAGTGCCAAGGGATCTGGAAACACCATATATTTT.

This clonotype turned up a few times. This rearrangement joins TRBV6-5 to TRBJ1-3; TRBD1 aligns across 7 bases. The V and J ends lost 6 bases and 0 bases, in that order; junction bases with no gene match: 5. The germline gives CDR1 MNHEY, CDR2 SVGAGI. The CDR3 loop spans 15 amino acids. This CDR3 is CASSRDSISGNTIYF. The CDR3 region has the DNA TGTGCCAGCAGCCGGGACAGCATCTCTGGAAACACCATATATTTT.

This chain links TRBV6-2 or TRBV6-3 with TRBJ2-4; 7 nucleotides align to TRBD2. Germline V lookup: CDR1 MNHEY, CDR2 SVGEGT. The CDR3 length is 14 residues. The trim removed 9 bases at V and 9 bases at J, leaving 14 bases unmatched. Here the CDR3 reads CASVAGPFQVIQYF. CDR3 sequence (DNA): TGTGCCAGTGTAGCGGGTCCCTTCCAGGTCATTCAGTACTTC.

The chain uses TRBV20-1 and TRBJ2-7, with D perhaps being TRBD1 or TRBD2 (5 bases each). Germline values: CDR1 DFQATT, CDR2 SNEGSKA (reference sequence). This CDR3 spans 13 amino acids. The V end lost 2 bases, the J end lost 5 bases, and 13 bases lay between the germline ends. The CDR3 reads CSARLGGGHEQYV. The CDR3 coding sequence is TGCAGTGCTAGATTAGGTGGGGGTCACGAGCAGTACGTC.

This chain connects TRBV6-1 to TRBJ1-6; tentatively, D is TRBD1 (5 bases). The germline gives CDR1 MNHNS, CDR2 SASEGT. CDR3 length: 14 residues. V gave up 1 base and J gave up 5 bases, with 6 bases separating them. This chain's CDR3 is CASSEGRDNSPLHF. The CDR3 DNA reads TGTGCCAGCAGTGAAGGCAGGGATAATTCACCCCTCCACTTT.

The chain couples TRBV28 to TRBJ2-3; D is ambiguous. V was cut by 7 bases and J by 0 bases, with 11 bases left in between. Germline V gene lookup returns CDR1 MDHEN and CDR2 SYDVKM. The CDR3 is made up of 14 amino acids. CDR3 sequence (DNA): TGTGCCAGCAAACTGCCCACTAGCACAGATACGCAGTATTTT. Protein: CASKLPTSTDTQYF.

This rearrangement joins TRBV20-1 to TRBJ1-4; no reliable D call. From germline, CDR1 is DFQATT and CDR2 SNEGSKA (reference sequence). This CDR3 spans 14 amino acids. Trimming left V 6 bases short and J 8 bases short, with 19 bases between. The CDR3, as DNA: TGCAGTGCCCTAGGATTCCCTGAACGGGAAAAACTGTTTTTT. It translates to CSALGFPEREKLFF.

The rearrangement joins TRBV9 to TRBJ2-1; D possibly corresponds to TRBD1 (5 bases). V was trimmed by 2 bases and J by 5 bases, leaving 17 bases between them. Looked up from germline, CDR1 is SGDLS and CDR2 is YYNGEE. This CDR3 contains 16 residues. The CDR3 here is CASSVRALGADNEQFF. In DNA, the CDR3 is TGTGCCAGCAGCGTCCGGGCGTTAGGGGCGGACAATGAGCAGTTCTTC.